Presented here are 19 T cell receptor beta chains from one specimen sequenced in a study of blood T cell repertoires in COVID-19. The method was immunoSEQ multiplex PCR; TCRdb's version includes in-frame clones alone and lacks a portion of them. This sample yields 250,000 to 300,000 clones, of which roughly 80% are seen a single time; 4.5% to 6% belongs to the top ten. The specimen was PBMCs or T cells enriched from blood (not recorded which). These receptors were obtained from a man aged 35-49 years who had been exposed to COVID-19.

CDR3 coding DNA: TGTGCCAGCAGCCCTGGGACAGGGGAAGCTTTCTTT. Its protein is CASSPGTGEAFF. The V call is TRBV7-3, the J call TRBJ1-1; 9 nucleotides line up with TRBD1. The germline CDR1 and CDR2 sequences are SGHTA and FQGTGA. V was pared by 5 bases and J by 8 bases, with 3 bases of the junction left unmatched. The CDR3 has 12 amino acids. Full variable domain (remainder filled in from reference TRBV7-3 and TRBJ1-1): GAGVSQTPSNKVTEKGKYVELRCDPISGHTALYWYRQSLGQGPEFLIYFQGTGAADDSGLPNDRFFAVRPEGSVSTLKIQRTERGDSAVYLCASSPGTGEAFFGQGTRLTVV.

This rearrangement joins TRBV10-3 to TRBJ1-1; the D gene is possibly TRBD1 (5 bases). Trimming removed 10 bases from V and 1 base from J, with 16 bases in between. In germline, CDR1 is ENHRY, CDR2 SYGVKD. The CDR3 covers 14 residues. The CDR3 sequence is CATQPSTGNTEAFF. The CDR3 DNA is TGTGCCACCCAACCATCAACAGGGAACACTGAAGCTTTCTTT.

The rearrangement links TRBV2 to TRBJ2-2; D gene unclear. The CDR3 runs to 13 residues. V gave up 4 bases and J gave up 6 bases, with 9 bases separating them. The germline V gene encodes CDR1 SNHLY and CDR2 FYNNEI. The CDR3 loop is CASSGPGPGELFF. The CDR3 DNA is TGTGCCAGCAGTGGCCCCGGTCCCGGGGAGCTGTTTTTT.

In this sample, this clone turned up once. This rearrangement joins TRBV3-1 (or the pseudogene TRBV3-2) to TRBJ1-2; D possibly corresponds to TRBD1 (5 bases). This CDR3 has 14 amino acids. Germline values: CDR1 LGHDT, CDR2 YNNKEL (reference sequence). V shed 1 base and J shed 4 bases, with 10 bases lying between them. CDR3 loop: CASSQVSGPYGYTF. In DNA, the CDR3 is TGTGCCAGCAGCCAAGTTTCAGGGCCCTATGGCTACACCTTC.

This clone was detected a few times. The rearrangement uses TRBV9 and TRBJ1-3; tentatively, D is TRBD1 (5 bases). The ends were cut back, 0 bases at V and 2 bases at J, with 9 bases in the middle. CDR3 length: 15 amino acids. Germline CDR1 is SGDLS and CDR2 is YYNGEE. DNA for the CDR3: TGTGCCAGCAGCGTAGCAGGGTTCGCTGGAAACACCATATATTTT. Translated: CASSVAGFAGNTIYF. The full variable domain, with the rest looked up from reference TRBV9 and TRBJ1-3, is DSGVTQTPKHLITATGQRVTLRCSPRSGDLSVYWYQQSLDQGLQFLIQYYNGEERAKGNILERFSAQQFPDLHSELNLSSLELGDSALYFCASSVAGFAGNTIYFGEGSWLTVV.

The chain has TRBV5-5 and TRBJ2-5; 8 bases line up with TRBD1. The CDR3 has 15 residues. Germline V gene lookup returns CDR1 SGHKS and CDR2 YYEKEE (reference sequence). Trimming removed 4 bases from V and 3 bases from J; junction bases left unmatched: 8. For the CDR3, the DNA is TGTGCCAGCAGCCCAATTGGGGGACAGGAAGAGACCCAGTACTTC. It codes for CASSPIGGQEETQYF.

The rearrangement uses TRBV4-1 and TRBJ2-2; the match to TRBD1 covers 8 bases. CDR1 MGHRA and CDR2 YSYEKL come from the germline V gene. This CDR3 contains 17 residues. Trimming cost V 1 base and J 7 bases; bases outside gene matches: 11. CDR3 in amino acids: CASSQALSSGGGGELFF. CDR3 coding DNA: TGCGCCAGCAGCCAAGCCCTTTCCTCAGGGGGCGGCGGGGAGCTGTTTTTT.

The chain combines TRBV10-3 with TRBJ1-4; perhaps TRBD1 as D (5 bases). The ends were cut back, 8 bases at V and 2 bases at J, with 12 bases in the middle. The CDR3 is 14 amino acids. Germline values: CDR1 ENHRY, CDR2 SYGVKD. The CDR3 coding sequence is TGTGCCATCGGCGGGGGAGGGACTAATGAAAAACTGTTTTTT. Protein sequence: CAIGGGGTNEKLFF.

CDR3 loop: CASSYSASLTYEQYF. The CDR3 bases are TGTGCCAGCAGTTACTCGGCTAGCCTAACGTACGAGCAGTACTTC. The chain combines TRBV6-5 with TRBJ2-7; tentative D call: TRBD2 (5 bases). There are 15 residues in the CDR3. Trimming shortened V by 0 bases and J by 4 bases, and 13 bases separated the two germline ends. In germline, CDR1 is MNHEY, CDR2 SVGAGI.

This clone was counted once. V and J are TRBV7-9 and TRBJ1-5; D is perhaps TRBD1 (5 bases). The CDR3 runs to 15 residues. CDR1 and CDR2 (germline): SEHNR, FQNEAQ (reference sequence). Trimming shortened V by 4 bases and J by 0 bases, and 10 bases separated the two germline ends. This CDR3 is CASSSMGGSNQPQHF. The CDR3 coding sequence is TGTGCCAGCAGCTCCATGGGGGGTAGCAATCAGCCCCAGCATTTT.

The chain combines TRBV30 with TRBJ1-2; D remains unclear. Germline V lookup: CDR1 GTSNPN, CDR2 SVGIG (reference sequence). The CDR3 sequence is 10 residues long. V was pared by 4 bases and J by 6 bases, with 6 bases between. The CDR3 sequence is CAWNQDGYTF. CDR3 DNA: TGTGCCTGGAACCAGGATGGCTACACCTTC.

This clone has just one count. The chain links TRBV15 to TRBJ1-5, with 7 bases aligning to TRBD1. CDR1 and CDR2 (germline): LNHNV, YYDKDF (reference sequence). This CDR3 is built from 13 residues. Trimming at V came to 6 bases and at J to 7 bases, leaving 6 bases not matched to a gene. The CDR3 region is CATSIQGDQPQHF. DNA for the CDR3: TGTGCCACCAGTATCCAGGGGGACCAGCCCCAGCATTTT.

This chain uses TRBV6-5 with TRBJ1-4; 11 bases line up with TRBD1. Losses at the gene ends were 6 bases for V and 10 bases for J; bases not matched to a gene: 7. In germline, CDR1 is MNHEY, CDR2 SVGAGI. The CDR3 spans 14 residues. The CDR3 DNA reads TGTGCCAGCAGCCGGGACAGGGGGATTGGAAAACTGTTTTTT. As protein: CASSRDRGIGKLFF.

The genes are TRBV27 and TRBJ2-4; 9 nucleotides agree with TRBD2. Germline V gene sequence: CDR1 MNHEY, CDR2 SMNVEV (reference sequence). Germline trimming cut 0 bases from V and 6 bases from J; bases unmatched to any gene: 12. CDR3 length: 18 amino acids. The CDR3 is CASSLSPGFSGSGNIQYF. CDR3 nucleotide sequence: TGTGCCAGCAGTTTATCCCCAGGATTTAGCGGGAGCGGAAACATTCAGTACTTC.

V and J are TRBV6-5 and TRBJ2-5, with a tentative D call TRBD1 (6 bases). V was cut by 6 bases and J by 2 bases, with 10 bases left in between. This CDR3 spans 13 amino acids. Germline CDR1 is MNHEY and CDR2 is SVGAGI. CDR3 sequence: CASSQRGQETQYF. The CDR3 bases are TGTGCCAGCAGCCAAAGGGGGCAAGAGACCCAGTACTTC.

V is TRBV7-9 and J is TRBJ2-7, with D perhaps matching TRBD1 (7 bases). CDR3 length: 16 amino acids. Germline V gene lookup returns CDR1 SEHNR and CDR2 FQNEAQ (reference sequence). V lost 1 base, J lost 4 bases, and 17 bases lay in between. CDR3 amino acids: CASSLGRGQLSYEQYF. In DNA, the CDR3 is TGTGCCAGCAGCTTAGGGCGGGGACAGCTCTCTTACGAGCAGTACTTC.

The V call is TRBV18, the J call TRBJ1-2; TRBD1 agrees at 7 bases. From germline, CDR1 is KGHSH and CDR2 LQKENI. The CDR3 covers 13 residues. V lost 3 bases to trimming and J lost 12 bases; unmatched junction nucleotides: 10. CDR3 sequence reads: CASSPGQSYGDTF. In DNA, the CDR3 is TGTGCCAGCTCACCGGGACAGTCCTATGGTGACACCTTC.

The chain couples TRBV18 to TRBJ2-5; D is ambiguous. Looked up from germline, CDR1 is KGHSH and CDR2 is LQKENI. Deletions cut 5 bases from V and 5 bases from J, with 9 bases between. The CDR3 totals 12 residues. CDR3 sequence reads: CASSSGFETQYF. CDR3 coding DNA: TGTGCCAGCTCATCGGGTTTTGAGACCCAGTACTTC.

The V call is TRBV15, the J call TRBJ1-4; 11 bases line up with TRBD1. This CDR3 is built from 14 residues. The germline CDR1 and CDR2 sequences are LNHNV and YYDKDF (reference sequence). The junction had 4 bases not matched to a gene; V was cut back by 6 bases and J by 7 bases. The CDR3 sequence: CATRFGQGAEKLFF. CDR3 nucleotide sequence: TGTGCCACCAGGTTCGGACAGGGGGCTGAAAAACTGTTTTTT.